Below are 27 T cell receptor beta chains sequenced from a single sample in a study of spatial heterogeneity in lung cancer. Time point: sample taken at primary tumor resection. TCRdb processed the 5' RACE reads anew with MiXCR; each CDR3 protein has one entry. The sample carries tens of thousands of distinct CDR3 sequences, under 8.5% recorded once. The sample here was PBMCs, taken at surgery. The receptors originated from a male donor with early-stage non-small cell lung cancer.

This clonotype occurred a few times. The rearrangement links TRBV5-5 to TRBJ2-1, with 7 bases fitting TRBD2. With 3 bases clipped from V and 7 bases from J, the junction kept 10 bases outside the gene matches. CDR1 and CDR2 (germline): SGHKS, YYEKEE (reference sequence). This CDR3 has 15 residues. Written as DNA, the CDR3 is TGTGCCAGCAGCTCCCTAGCGGATCGAAGAAATGAGCAGTTCTTC. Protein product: CASSSLADRRNEQFF.

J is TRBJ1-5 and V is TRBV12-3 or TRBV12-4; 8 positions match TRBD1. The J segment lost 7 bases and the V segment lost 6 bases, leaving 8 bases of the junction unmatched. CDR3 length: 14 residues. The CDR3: CASSSLGQGQPQHF. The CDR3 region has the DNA TGTGCCAGCAGCTCCCTCGGACAGGGACAGCCCCAGCATTTT.

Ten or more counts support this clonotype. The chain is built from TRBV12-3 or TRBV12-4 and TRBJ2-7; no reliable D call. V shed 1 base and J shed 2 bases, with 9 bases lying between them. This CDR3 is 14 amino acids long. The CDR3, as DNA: TGTGCCAGCAGTTTAGTCGACGGAACCTACGAGCAGTACTTC. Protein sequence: CASSLVDGTYEQYF.

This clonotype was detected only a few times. The CDR3, as DNA: TGTGCCAGCAGTTCCTTGACAGCTTCAGGGGAAAAACTGTTTTTT. It specifies CASSSLTASGEKLFF. The chain employs TRBV6-6 and TRBJ1-4, with a weak D call TRBD1 (5 bases). The V end lost 4 bases, the J end lost 8 bases, and 17 bases lay between the germline ends. This CDR3 has 15 residues. Germline V gene sequence: CDR1 MNHNY, CDR2 SVGAGI (reference sequence).

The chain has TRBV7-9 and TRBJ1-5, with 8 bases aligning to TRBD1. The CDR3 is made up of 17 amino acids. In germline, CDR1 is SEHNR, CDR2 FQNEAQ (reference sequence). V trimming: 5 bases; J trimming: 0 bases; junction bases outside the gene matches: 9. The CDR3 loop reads CASSSGQGRDSNQPQHF. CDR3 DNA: TGTGCCAGCAGCAGCGGACAGGGCCGAGATAGCAATCAGCCCCAGCATTTT.

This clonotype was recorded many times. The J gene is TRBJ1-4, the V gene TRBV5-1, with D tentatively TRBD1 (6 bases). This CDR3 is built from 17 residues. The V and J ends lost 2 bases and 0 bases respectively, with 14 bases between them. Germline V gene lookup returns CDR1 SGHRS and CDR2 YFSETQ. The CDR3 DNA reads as TGCGCCAGCAGCTTTCTGGGGGGCGCATCAACTAATGAAAAACTGTTTTTT. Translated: CASSFLGGASTNEKLFF.

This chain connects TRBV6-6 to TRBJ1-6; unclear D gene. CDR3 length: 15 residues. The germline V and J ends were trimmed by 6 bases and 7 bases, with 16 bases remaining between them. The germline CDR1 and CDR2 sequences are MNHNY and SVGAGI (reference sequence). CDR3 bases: TGTGCCAGCAGGCCTACAGCAGACGGGAATTCACCCCTCCACTTT. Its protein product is CASRPTADGNSPLHF.

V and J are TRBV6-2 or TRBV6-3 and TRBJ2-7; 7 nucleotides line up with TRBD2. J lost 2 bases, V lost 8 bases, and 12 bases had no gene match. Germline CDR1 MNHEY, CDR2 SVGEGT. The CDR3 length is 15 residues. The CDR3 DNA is TGTGCCAGCGGGGGGGTGGACTCATTCCCCTACGAGCAGTACTTC. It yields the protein CASGGVDSFPYEQYF.

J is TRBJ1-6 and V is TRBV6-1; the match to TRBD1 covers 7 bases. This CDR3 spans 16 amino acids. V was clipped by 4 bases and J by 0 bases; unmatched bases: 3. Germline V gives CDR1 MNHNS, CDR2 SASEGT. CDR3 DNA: TGTGCCAGCAGTGCGGACAGGAGCTCCTATAATTCACCCCTCCACTTT. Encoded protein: CASSADRSSYNSPLHF.

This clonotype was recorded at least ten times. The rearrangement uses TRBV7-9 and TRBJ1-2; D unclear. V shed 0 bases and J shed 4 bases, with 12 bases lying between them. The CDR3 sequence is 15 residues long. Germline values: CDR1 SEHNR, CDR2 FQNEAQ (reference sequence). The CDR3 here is CASSLARETSYGYTF. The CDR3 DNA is TGTGCCAGCAGCTTAGCGCGTGAGACTAGCTATGGCTACACCTTC.

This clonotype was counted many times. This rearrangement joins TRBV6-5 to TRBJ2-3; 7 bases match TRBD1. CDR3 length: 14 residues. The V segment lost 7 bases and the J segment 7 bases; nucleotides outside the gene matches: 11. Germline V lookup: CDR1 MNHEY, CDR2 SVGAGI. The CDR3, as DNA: TGTGCCAGCAAGACCAGCTTACAGGGGAATACGCAGTATTTT. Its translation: CASKTSLQGNTQYF.

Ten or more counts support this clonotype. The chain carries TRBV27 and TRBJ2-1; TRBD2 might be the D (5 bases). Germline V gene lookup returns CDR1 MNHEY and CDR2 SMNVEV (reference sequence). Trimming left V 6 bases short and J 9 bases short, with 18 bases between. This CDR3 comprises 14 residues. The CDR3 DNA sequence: TGTGCCAGCAGCTTGGACTTATACATCGGTGAGCAGTTCTTC. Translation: CASSLDLYIGEQFF.

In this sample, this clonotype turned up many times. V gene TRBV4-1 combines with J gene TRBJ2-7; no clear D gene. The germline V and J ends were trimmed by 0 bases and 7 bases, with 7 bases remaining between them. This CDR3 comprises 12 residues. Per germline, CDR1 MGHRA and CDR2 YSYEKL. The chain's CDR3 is CASSQDLREQYF. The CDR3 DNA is TGCGCCAGCAGCCAAGATCTGAGGGAGCAGTACTTC.

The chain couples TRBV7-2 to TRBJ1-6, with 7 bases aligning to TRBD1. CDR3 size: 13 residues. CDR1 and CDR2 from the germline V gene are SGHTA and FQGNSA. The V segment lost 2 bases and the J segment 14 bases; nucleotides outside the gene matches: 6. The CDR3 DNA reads TGTGCCAGCAGCTTACCATATGGGACAGCCCTCCACTTT. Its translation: CASSLPYGTALHF.

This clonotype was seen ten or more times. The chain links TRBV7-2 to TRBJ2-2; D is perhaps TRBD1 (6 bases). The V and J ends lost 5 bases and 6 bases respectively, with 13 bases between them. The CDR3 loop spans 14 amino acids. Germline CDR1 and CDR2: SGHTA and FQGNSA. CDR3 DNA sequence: TGTGCCAGCAGCCGAACGACAGGATCCGGGGAGCTGTTTTTT. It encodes CASSRTTGSGELFF.

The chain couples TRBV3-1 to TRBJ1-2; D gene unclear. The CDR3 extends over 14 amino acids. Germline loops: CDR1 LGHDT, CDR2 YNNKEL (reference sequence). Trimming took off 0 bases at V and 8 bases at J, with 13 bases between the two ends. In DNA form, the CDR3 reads TGTGCCAGCAGCCAAGAAGGTGCAGGTCGAGGCTACACCTTC. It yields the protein CASSQEGAGRGYTF.

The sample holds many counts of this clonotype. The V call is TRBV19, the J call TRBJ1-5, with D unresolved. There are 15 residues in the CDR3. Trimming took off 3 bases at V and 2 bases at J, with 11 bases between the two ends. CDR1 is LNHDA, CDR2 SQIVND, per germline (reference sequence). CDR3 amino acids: CASSIAGSGNQPQHF. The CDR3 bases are TGTGCCAGTAGTATTGCGGGTTCGGGCAATCAGCCCCAGCATTTT.

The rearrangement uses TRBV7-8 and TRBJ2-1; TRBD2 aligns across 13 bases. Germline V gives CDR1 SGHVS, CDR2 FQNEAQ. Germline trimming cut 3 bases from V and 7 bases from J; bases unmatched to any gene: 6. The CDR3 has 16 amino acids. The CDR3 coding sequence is TGTGCCAGCAGCTTTTCCGGGACTAGCGGGATTAATGAGCAGTTCTTC. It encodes CASSFSGTSGINEQFF. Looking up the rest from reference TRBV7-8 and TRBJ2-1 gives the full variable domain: GAGVSQSPRYKVAKRGQDVALRCDPISGHVSLFWYQQALGQGPEFLTYFQNEAQLDKSGLPSDRFFAERPEGSVSTLKIQRTQQEDSAVYLCASSFSGTSGINEQFFGPGTRLTVL.

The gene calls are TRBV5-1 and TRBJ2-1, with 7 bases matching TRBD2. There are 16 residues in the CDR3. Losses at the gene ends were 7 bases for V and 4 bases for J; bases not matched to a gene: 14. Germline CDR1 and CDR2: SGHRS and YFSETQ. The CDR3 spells CASRPPSGGSYNEQFF. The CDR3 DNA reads TGCGCCAGCCGACCCCCGAGTGGCGGGAGTTACAATGAGCAGTTCTTC.

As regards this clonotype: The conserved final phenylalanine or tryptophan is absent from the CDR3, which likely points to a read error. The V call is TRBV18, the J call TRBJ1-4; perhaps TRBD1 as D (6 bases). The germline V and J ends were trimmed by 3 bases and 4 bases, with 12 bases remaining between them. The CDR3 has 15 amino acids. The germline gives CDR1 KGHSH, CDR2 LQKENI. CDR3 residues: CASSPTTGLNEKLFS. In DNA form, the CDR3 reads TGTGCCAGCTCACCGACGACAGGTCTTAATGAAAAACTGTTTTCT.

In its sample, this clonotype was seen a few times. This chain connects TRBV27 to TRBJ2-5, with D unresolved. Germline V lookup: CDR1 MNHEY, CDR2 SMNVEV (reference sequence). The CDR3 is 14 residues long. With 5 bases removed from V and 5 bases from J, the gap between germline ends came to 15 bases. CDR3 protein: CASSPEVGWETQYF. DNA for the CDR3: TGTGCCAGCAGTCCCGAAGTAGGGTGGGAGACCCAGTACTTC.

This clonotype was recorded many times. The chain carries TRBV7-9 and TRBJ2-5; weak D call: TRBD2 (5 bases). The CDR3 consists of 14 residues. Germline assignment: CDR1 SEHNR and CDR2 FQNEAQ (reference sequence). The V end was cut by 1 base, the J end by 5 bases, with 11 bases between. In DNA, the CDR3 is TGTGCCAGCAGCTTAGACGGGGTGTCGGAGACCCAGTACTTC. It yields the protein CASSLDGVSETQYF.

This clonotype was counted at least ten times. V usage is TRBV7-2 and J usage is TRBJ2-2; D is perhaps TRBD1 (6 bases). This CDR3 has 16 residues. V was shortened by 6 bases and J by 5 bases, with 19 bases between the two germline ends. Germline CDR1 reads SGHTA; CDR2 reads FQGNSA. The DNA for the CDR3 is TGTGCCAGCAGTCACACCCAGGGGTCCATGACCGGGGAGCTGTTTTTT. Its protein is CASSHTQGSMTGELFF. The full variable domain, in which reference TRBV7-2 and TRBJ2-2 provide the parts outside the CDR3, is GAGVSQSPSNKVTEKGKDVELRCDPISGHTALYWYRQSLGQGLEFLIYFQGNSAPDKSGLPSDRFSAERTGGSVSTLTIQRTQQEDSAVYLCASSHTQGSMTGELFFGEGSRLTVL.

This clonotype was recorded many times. The CDR3 is CASSPGLSYEQYF. The CDR3 nucleotides read TGTGCCAGCAGTCCCGGACTCTCCTACGAGCAGTACTTC. The chain links TRBV6-6 to TRBJ2-7, with a tentative D call TRBD2 (5 bases). Germline CDR1 reads MNHNY; CDR2 reads SVGAGI (reference sequence). The length of the CDR3 is 13 residues. V was cut by 5 bases and J by 0 bases, with 8 bases left in between.

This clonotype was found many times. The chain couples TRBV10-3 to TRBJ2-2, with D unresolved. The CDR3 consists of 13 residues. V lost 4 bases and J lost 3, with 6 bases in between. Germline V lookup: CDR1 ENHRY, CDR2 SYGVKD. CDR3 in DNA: TGTGCCATCAGTGGTCCAGACACCGGGGAGCTGTTTTTT. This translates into CAISGPDTGELFF.

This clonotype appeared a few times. The CDR3 here is CASSKTGAGSQPQHF. The CDR3 DNA sequence: TGTGCCAGCAGTAAAACAGGGGCCGGCAGTCAGCCCCAGCATTTT. This rearrangement joins TRBV12-3 or TRBV12-4 to TRBJ1-5; TRBD1 agrees at 7 bases. Trimming at V came to 5 bases and at J to 6 bases, leaving 10 bases not matched to a gene. The CDR3 has 15 residues.

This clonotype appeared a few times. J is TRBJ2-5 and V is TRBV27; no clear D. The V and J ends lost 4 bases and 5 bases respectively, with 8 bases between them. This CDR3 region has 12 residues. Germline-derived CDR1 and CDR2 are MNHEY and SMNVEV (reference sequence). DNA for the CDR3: TGTGCCAGCAGTTGGACCGGGGAGACCCAGTACTTC. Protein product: CASSWTGETQYF.